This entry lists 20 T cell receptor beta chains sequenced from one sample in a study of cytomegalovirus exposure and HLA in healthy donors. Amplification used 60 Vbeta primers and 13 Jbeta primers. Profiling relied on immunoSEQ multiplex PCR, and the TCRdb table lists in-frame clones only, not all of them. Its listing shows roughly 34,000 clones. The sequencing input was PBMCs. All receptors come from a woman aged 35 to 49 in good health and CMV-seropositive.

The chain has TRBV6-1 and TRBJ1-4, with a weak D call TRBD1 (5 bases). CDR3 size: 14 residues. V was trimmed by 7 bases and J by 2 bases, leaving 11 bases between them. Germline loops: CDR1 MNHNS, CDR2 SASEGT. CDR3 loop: CASTREGTNEKLFF. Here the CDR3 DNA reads TGTGCCAGCACCCGGGAGGGGACTAATGAAAAACTGTTTTTT.

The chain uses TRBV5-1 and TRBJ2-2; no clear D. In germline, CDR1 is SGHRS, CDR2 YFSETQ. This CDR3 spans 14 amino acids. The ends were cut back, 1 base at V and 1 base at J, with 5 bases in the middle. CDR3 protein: CASSLLRNTGELFF. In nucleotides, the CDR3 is TGCGCCAGCAGCTTGCTACGGAACACCGGGGAGCTGTTTTTT.

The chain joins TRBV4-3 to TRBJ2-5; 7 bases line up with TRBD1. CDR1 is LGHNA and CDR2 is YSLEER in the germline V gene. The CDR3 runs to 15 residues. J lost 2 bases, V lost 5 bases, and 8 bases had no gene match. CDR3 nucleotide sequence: TGCGCCAGCAGCACCGGGACAGCTGTTCAAGAGACCCAGTACTTC. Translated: CASSTGTAVQETQYF.

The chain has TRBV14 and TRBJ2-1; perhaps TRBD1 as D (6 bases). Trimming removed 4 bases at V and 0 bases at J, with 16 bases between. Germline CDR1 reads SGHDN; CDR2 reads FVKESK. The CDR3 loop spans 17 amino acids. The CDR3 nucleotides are TGTGCCAGCAGCCGGGATCTGGGGGCTAGCTCCTACAATGAGCAGTTCTTC. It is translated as CASSRDLGASSYNEQFF.

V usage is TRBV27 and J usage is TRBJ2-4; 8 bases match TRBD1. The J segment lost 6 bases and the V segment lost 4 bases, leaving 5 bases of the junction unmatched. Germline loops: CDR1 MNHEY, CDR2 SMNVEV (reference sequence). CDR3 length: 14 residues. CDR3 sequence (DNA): TGTGCCAGCAGTTCTGGACAGGGAATAAACATTCAGTACTTC. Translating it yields CASSSGQGINIQYF.

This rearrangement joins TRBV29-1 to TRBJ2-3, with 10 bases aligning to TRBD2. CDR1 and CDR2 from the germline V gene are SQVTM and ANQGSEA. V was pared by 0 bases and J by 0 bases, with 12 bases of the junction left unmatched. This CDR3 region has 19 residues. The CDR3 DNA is TGCAGCGTTGAAGAGGGGGCACTAGCGGGATGGAGGAGCACAGATACGCAGTATTTT. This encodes CSVEEGALAGWRSTDTQYF.

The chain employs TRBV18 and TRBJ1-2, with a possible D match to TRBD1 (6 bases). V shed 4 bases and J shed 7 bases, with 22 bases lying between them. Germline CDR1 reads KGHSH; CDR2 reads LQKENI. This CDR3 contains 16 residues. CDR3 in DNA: TGTGCCAGCTCACTAAACCCGACAGGAGAGCGTCGTGGCTACACCTTC. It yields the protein CASSLNPTGERRGYTF.

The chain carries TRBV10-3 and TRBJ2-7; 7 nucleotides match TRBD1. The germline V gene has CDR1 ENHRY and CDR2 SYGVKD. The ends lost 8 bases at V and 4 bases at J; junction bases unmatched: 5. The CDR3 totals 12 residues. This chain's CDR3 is CAIGDSQYEQYF. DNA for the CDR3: TGTGCCATCGGGGACAGTCAATACGAGCAGTACTTC.

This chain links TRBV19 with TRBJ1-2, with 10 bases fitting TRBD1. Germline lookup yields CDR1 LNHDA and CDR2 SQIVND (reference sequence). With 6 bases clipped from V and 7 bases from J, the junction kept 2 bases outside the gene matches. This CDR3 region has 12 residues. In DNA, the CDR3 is TGTGCCAGTAGAGGGGACAGGGGTGGCTACACCTTC. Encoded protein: CASRGDRGGYTF.

The CDR3 DNA reads as TGTGCCAGTAGTAACGGGGGTGGGGCGGCGGCAGAGACCCAGTACTTC. Its protein product is CASSNGGGAAAETQYF. The chain employs TRBV19 and TRBJ2-5; D possibly corresponds to TRBD2 (6 bases). This CDR3 spans 16 amino acids. V lost 4 bases, J lost 4 bases, and 19 bases lay in between. Per germline, CDR1 LNHDA and CDR2 SQIVND (reference sequence).

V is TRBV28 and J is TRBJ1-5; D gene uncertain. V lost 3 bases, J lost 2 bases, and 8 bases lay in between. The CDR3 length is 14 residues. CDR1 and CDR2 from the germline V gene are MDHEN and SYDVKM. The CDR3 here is CASSLGTRNQPQHF. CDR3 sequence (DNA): TGTGCCAGCAGTTTGGGCACACGCAATCAGCCCCAGCATTTT.

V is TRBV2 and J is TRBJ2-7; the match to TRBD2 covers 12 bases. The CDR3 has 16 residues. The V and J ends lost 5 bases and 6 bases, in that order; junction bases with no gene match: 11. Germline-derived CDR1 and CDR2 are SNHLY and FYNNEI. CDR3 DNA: TGTGCCAGCAGTTATCCTCCCGGGACTAGCGGGCCCGAGCAGTACTTC. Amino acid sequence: CASSYPPGTSGPEQYF.

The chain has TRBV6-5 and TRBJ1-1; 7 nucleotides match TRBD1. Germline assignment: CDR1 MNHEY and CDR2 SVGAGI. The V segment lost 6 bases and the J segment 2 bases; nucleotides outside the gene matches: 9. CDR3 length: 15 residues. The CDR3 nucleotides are TGTGCCAGCAGGCCCGCAGGGGGGCGCAACACTGAAGCTTTCTTT. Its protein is CASRPAGGRNTEAFF.

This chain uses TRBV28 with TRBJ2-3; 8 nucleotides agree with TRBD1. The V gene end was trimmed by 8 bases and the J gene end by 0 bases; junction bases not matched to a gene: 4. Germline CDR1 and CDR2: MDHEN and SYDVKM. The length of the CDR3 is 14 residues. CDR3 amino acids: CASGQGASTDTQYF. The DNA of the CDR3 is TGTGCCAGCGGTCAGGGGGCCAGCACAGATACGCAGTATTTT. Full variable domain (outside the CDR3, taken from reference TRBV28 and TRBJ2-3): DVKVTQSSRYLVKRTGEKVFLECVQDMDHENMFWYRQDPGLGLRLIYFSYDVKMKEKGDIPEGYSVSREKKERFSLILESASTNQTSMYLCASGQGASTDTQYFGPGTRLTVL.

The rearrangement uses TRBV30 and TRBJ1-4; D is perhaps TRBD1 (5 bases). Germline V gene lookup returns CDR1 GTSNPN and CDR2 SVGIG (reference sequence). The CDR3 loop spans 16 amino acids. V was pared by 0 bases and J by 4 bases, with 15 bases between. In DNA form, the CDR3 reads TGTGCCTGGAGTGTAACCAGGGTGGGATTTAATGAAAAACTGTTTTTT. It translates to CAWSVTRVGFNEKLFF.

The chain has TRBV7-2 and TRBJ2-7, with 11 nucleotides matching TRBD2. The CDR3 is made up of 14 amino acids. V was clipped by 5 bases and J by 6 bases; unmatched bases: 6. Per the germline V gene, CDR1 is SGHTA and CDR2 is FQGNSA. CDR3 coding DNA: TGTGCCAGCAGCCTTACTAGCGGGAGAGGCGAGCAGTACTTC. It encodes CASSLTSGRGEQYF.

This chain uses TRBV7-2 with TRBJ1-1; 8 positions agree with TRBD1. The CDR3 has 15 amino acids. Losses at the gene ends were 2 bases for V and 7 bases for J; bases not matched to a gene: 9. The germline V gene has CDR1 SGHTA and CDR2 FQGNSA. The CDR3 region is CASSLQTGTGVEAFF. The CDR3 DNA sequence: TGTGCCAGCAGCTTACAAACCGGGACAGGAGTTGAAGCTTTCTTT.

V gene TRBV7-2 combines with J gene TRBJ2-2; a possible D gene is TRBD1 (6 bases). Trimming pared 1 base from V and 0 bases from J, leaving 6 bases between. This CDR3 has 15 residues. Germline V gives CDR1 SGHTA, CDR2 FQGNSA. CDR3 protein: CASSLGGPNTGELFF. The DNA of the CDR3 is TGTGCCAGCAGCTTAGGGGGGCCGAACACCGGGGAGCTGTTTTTT.

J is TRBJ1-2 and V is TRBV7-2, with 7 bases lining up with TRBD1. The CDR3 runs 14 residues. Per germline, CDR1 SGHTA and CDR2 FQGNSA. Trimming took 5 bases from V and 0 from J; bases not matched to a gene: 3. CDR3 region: CASSRDSPNYGYTF. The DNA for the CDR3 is TGTGCCAGCAGCCGGGACAGCCCTAACTATGGCTACACCTTC. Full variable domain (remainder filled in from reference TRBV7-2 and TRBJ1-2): GAGVSQSPSNKVTEKGKDVELRCDPISGHTALYWYRQSLGQGLEFLIYFQGNSAPDKSGLPSDRFSAERTGGSVSTLTIQRTQQEDSAVYLCASSRDSPNYGYTFGSGTRLTVV.

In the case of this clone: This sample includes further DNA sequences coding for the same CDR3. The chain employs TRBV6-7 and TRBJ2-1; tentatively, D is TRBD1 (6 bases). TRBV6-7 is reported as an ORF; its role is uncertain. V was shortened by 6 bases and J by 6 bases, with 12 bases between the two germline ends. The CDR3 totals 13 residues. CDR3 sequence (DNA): TGTGCCAGCAGGGGAAGGGGGATCAATGAGCAGTTCTTC. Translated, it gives CASRGRGINEQFF.